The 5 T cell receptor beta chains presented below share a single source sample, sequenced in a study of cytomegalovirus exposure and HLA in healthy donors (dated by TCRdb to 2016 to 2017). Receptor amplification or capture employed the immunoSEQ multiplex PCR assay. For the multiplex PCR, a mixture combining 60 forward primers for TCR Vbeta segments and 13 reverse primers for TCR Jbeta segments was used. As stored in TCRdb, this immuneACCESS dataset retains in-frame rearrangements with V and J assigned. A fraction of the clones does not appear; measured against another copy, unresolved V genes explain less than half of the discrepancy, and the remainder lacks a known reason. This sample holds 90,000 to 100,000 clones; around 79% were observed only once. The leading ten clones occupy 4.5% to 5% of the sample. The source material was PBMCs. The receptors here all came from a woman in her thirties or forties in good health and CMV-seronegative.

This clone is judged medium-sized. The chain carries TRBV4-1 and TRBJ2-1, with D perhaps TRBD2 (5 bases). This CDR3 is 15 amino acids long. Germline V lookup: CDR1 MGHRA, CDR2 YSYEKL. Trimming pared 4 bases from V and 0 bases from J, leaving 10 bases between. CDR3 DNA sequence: TGCGCCAGCAGCCCCGGGGATGGCTCCTACAATGAGCAGTTCTTC. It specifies CASSPGDGSYNEQFF.

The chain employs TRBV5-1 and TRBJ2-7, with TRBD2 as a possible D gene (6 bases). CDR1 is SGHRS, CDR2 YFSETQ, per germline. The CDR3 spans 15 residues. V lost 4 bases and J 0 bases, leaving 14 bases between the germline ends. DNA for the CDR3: TGCGCCAGCAGCACCGCGGGAATGAGCTCCTACGAGCAGTACTTC. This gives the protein CASSTAGMSSYEQYF. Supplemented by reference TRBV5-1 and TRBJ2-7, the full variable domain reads KAGVTQTPRYLIKTRGQQVTLSCSPISGHRSVSWYQQTPGQGLQFLFEYFSETQRNKGNFPGRFSGRQFSNSRSEMNVSTLELGDSALYLCASSTAGMSSYEQYFGPGTRLTVT.

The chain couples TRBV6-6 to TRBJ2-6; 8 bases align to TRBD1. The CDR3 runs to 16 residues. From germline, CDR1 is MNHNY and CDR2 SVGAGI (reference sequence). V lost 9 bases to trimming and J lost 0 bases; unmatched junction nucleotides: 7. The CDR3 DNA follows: TGTGCCAGTAATCGGGACAGGAGCTCTGGGGCCAACGTCCTGACTTTC. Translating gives CASNRDRSSGANVLTF.

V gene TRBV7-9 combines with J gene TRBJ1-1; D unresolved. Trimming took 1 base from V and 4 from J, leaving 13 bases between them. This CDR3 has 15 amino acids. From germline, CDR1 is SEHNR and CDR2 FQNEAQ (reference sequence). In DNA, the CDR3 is TGTGCCAGCAGCTTAGTCCCAGGCGTTAGCACTGAAGCTTTCTTT. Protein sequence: CASSLVPGVSTEAFF.

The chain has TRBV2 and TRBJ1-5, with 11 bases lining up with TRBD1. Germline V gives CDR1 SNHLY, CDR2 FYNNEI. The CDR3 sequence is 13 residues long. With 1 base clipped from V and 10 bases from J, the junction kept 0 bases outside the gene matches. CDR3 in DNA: TGTGCCAGCAGTGAAGGGACAGGGGGCCCCCAGCATTTT. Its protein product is CASSEGTGGPQHF.